The clone carrying this T cell receptor beta chain was seen a few times. Its target is not known. PCR was performed using 60 Vbeta and 13 Jbeta primers. Clones were sequenced by immunoSEQ multiplex PCR, and TCRdb holds only the in-frame ones, with some missing. The sample includes roughly 120,000 clones, approximately 78% of them seen just once. The data were obtained in a study of cytomegalovirus exposure and HLA in healthy donors. Study-wide results and limits: CMV serostatus stood as the only immune exposure information on hand. A later analysis found that most CMV-associated TCR beta chains appeared HLA-restricted.

V was cut by 2 bases and J by 5 bases, with 16 bases left in between. The CDR3 has 16 residues. In germline, CDR1 is SGHDT, CDR2 YYEEEE. The specimen sequenced was PBMCs. This sequence joins TRBV5-6 and TRBJ1-4; TRBD1 is a possible D gene (6 bases). The receptor was derived from a woman aged 25 to 39 in good health and CMV-seronegative. In nucleotides, the CDR3 is TGTGCCAGCAGCTTACAGGACAGAAGTCAAAATGAAAAACTGTTTTTT. It codes for CASSLQDRSQNEKLFF.